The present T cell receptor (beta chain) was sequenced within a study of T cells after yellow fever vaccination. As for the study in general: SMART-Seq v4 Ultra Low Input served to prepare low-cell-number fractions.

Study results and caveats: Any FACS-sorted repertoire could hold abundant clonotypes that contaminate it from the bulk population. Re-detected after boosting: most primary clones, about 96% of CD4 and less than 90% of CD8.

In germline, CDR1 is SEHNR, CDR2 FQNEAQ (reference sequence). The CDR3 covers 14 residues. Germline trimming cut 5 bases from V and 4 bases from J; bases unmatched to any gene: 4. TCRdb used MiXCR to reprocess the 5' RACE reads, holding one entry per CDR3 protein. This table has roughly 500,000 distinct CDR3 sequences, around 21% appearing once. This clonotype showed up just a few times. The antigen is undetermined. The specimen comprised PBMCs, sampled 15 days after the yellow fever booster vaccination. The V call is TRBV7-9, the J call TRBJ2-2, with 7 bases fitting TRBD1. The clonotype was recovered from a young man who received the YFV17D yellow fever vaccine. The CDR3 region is CASSRQGSTGELFF. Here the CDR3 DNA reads TGTGCCAGCAGCCGACAGGGTTCCACCGGGGAGCTGTTTTTT.